These 23 T cell receptor beta chains came from one sample sequenced in a study of cytomegalovirus exposure and HLA in healthy donors. 13 Jbeta primers and 60 Vbeta primers were used for the PCR. Sequencing used immunoSEQ multiplex PCR; TCRdb keeps in-frame clones, though not all of them. The sample shows more than 80,000 clones, around 59% of them seen only once. The sample consisted of PBMCs. These receptor sequences come from a human donor in good health.

V gene TRBV7-9 combines with J gene TRBJ1-4; unclear D gene. Trimming removed 7 bases at V and 0 bases at J, with 18 bases between. This CDR3 is 17 amino acids long. Germline loops: CDR1 SEHNR, CDR2 FQNEAQ (reference sequence). The chain's CDR3 is CASTRGRLQATNEKLFF. CDR3 bases: TGTGCCAGCACGAGAGGAAGGCTACAAGCAACTAATGAAAAACTGTTTTTT.

V usage is TRBV15 and J usage is TRBJ1-2; D gene unclear. The CDR3 covers 14 residues. CDR1 and CDR2 from the germline V gene are LNHNV and YYDKDF (reference sequence). Trimming took 0 bases from V and 3 from J, leaving 8 bases between them. CDR3 nucleotides: TGTGCCACCAGCAGAGAGTTGGAGCACTATGGCTACACCTTC. Its translation is CATSRELEHYGYTF.

Written as DNA, the CDR3 is TGCGCCAGCAGCCTGCCAGGGGGCGCTGGCTACACCTTC. Encoded protein: CASSLPGGAGYTF. This rearrangement joins TRBV4-3 to TRBJ1-2; 8 bases are shared with TRBD1. Germline CDR1 is LGHNA and CDR2 is YSLEER. This CDR3 has 13 residues. V lost 4 bases and J lost 7; bases outside the gene matches: 5.

V and J are TRBV5-1 and TRBJ2-7; 12 bases agree with TRBD1. CDR1 SGHRS and CDR2 YFSETQ come from the germline V gene. With 9 bases clipped from V and 6 bases from J, the junction kept 10 bases outside the gene matches. This CDR3 is 14 amino acids long. Written as DNA, the CDR3 is TGCGCCACTTCGGGGGGGACAGGGGGCGGCGAGCAGTACTTC. This encodes CATSGGTGGGEQYF.

J is TRBJ2-1 and V is TRBV7-3; D possibly corresponds to TRBD1 (6 bases). The V and J ends lost 1 base and 10 bases respectively, with 20 bases between them. The CDR3 runs 16 residues. The germline V gene has CDR1 SGHTA and CDR2 FQGTGA. The CDR3 sequence is CASSLKADRRGGEQFF. For the CDR3, the DNA is TGTGCCAGCAGCTTAAAAGCTGATCGCCGAGGGGGAGAGCAGTTCTTC.

The CDR3 reads CASSVEKGARYGYTF. In DNA, the CDR3 is TGTGCCAGCAGCGTAGAAAAGGGGGCAAGGTATGGCTACACCTTC. The gene calls are TRBV9 and TRBJ1-2; 7 bases are shared with TRBD1. The trim removed 0 bases at V and 5 bases at J, leaving 7 bases unmatched. CDR1 and CDR2 from the germline V gene are SGDLS and YYNGEE. CDR3 length: 15 residues.

The J gene is TRBJ1-2, the V gene TRBV19, with TRBD1 matching over 8 bases. The CDR3 runs to 16 residues. Germline CDR1 is LNHDA and CDR2 is SQIVND (reference sequence). V was pared by 2 bases and J by 0 bases, with 5 bases of the junction left unmatched. This CDR3 is CASSIRAGGSNYGYTF. CDR3 in DNA: TGTGCCAGTAGTATAAGGGCAGGGGGCTCTAACTATGGCTACACCTTC.

The V gene is TRBV11-2, the J gene TRBJ2-7; a weak D match, TRBD1 (6 bases). Germline V lookup: CDR1 SGHAT, CDR2 FQNNGV. The CDR3 contains 13 residues. V was shortened by 5 bases and J by 9 bases, with 17 bases between the two germline ends. This CDR3 is CASSPSQGRVQYF. The CDR3 DNA reads as TGTGCCAGCAGCCCTTCACAGGGAAGGGTGCAGTACTTC.

This clone was seen a few times. This rearrangement joins TRBV19 to TRBJ2-3; 7 nucleotides match TRBD1. The CDR3 length is 14 residues. Germline V gene sequence: CDR1 LNHDA, CDR2 SQIVND (reference sequence). V lost 6 bases and J lost 1; bases outside the gene matches: 4. The CDR3 sequence is CASSTGVGTDTQYF. CDR3 DNA sequence: TGTGCCAGTAGCACAGGGGTCGGCACAGATACGCAGTATTTT.

The chain couples TRBV13 to TRBJ2-7; TRBD2 matches at 7 bases. The CDR3 is 12 amino acids. After removal of 3 bases from V and 7 bases from J, the junction contained 3 bases not matched to a gene. Germline CDR1 and CDR2: PRHDT and FYEKMQ (reference sequence). CDR3 bases: TGTGCCAGCAGCTTGGCCGGGAGGGAGCAGTACTTC. Translated, it gives CASSLAGREQYF.

The V gene is TRBV4-3, the J gene TRBJ2-7, with D tentatively TRBD2 (6 bases). This CDR3 is built from 14 residues. Germline V lookup: CDR1 LGHNA, CDR2 YSLEER. Trimming took 0 bases from V and 3 from J, leaving 9 bases between them. CDR3 in DNA: TGCGCCAGCAGCCAAGAGCGGGGAAACTACGAGCAGTACTTC. Encoded protein: CASSQERGNYEQYF.

The chain recombines TRBV7-6 with TRBJ2-1; D is perhaps TRBD1 (5 bases). Trimming pared 5 bases from V and 9 bases from J, leaving 11 bases between. This CDR3 comprises 12 residues. From germline, CDR1 is SGHVS and CDR2 FNYEAQ. DNA of the CDR3: TGTGCCAGCAGCCAGCCTAGGGGTGAGCAGTTCTTC. Translation: CASSQPRGEQFF.

This rearrangement joins TRBV11-3 to TRBJ1-1; 7 nucleotides agree with TRBD1. Germline V lookup: CDR1 SGHNT, CDR2 YENEEA. The V gene end was trimmed by 4 bases and the J gene end by 0 bases; junction bases not matched to a gene: 2. This CDR3 is built from 14 residues. The CDR3, as DNA: TGTGCCAGCAGCTGGACAGGAATGAACACTGAAGCTTTCTTT. Translated, it gives CASSWTGMNTEAFF.

The CDR3 bases are TGTGCCAGCAGCTTAGGACAGGCAGGCACTGAAGCTTTCTTT. Its protein product is CASSLGQAGTEAFF. The chain links TRBV7-9 to TRBJ1-1, with TRBD1 as a possible D gene (6 bases). V lost 1 base and J 4 bases, leaving 10 bases between the germline ends. Germline V gene sequence: CDR1 SEHNR, CDR2 FQNEAQ (reference sequence). This CDR3 has 14 amino acids.

In the case of this clone: Within the sample, other DNA sequences also encode this same CDR3. The chain employs TRBV5-1 and TRBJ2-5; possibly TRBD2 for D (6 bases). V lost 0 bases, J lost 4 bases, and 10 bases lay in between. Germline V gene data show CDR1 as SGHRS and CDR2 as YFSETQ. The CDR3 runs 14 residues. This CDR3 reads CASSLGQGGETQYF. CDR3 bases: TGCGCCAGCAGCTTGGGGCAGGGAGGAGAGACCCAGTACTTC.

This clone was recorded a few times. At one boundary the junction diverges from the germline segment, which might be a read error. The chain employs TRBV7-3 and TRBJ2-5; TRBD2 matches 8 bases. The CDR3 is 15 amino acids. CDR1 is SGHTA and CDR2 is FQGTGA in the germline V gene. CDR3 DNA: TGTGCCAGCAGCCTAACTAGCGGAGGATGGGAGACCCAGTACTTC. Its protein product is CASSLTSGGWETQYF. The variable domain in full, with the rest retrieved from reference TRBV7-3 and TRBJ2-5, is GAGVSQTPSNKVTEKGKYVELRCDPISGHTALYWYRQSLGQGPEFLIYFQGTGAADDSGLPNDRFFAVRPEGSVSTLKIQRTERGDSAVYLCASSLTSGGWETQYFGPGTRLLVL.

This clone appeared a few times. The chain combines TRBV9 with TRBJ1-5, with D possibly TRBD1 on 5 matching bases. Germline V gives CDR1 SGDLS, CDR2 YYNGEE. CDR3 length equals 13 residues. Trimming stripped 1 base from V and 4 bases from J, with 6 bases between. The DNA for the CDR3 is TGTGCCAGCAGCGTACAGGGTAATCAGCCCCAGCATTTT. This translates into CASSVQGNQPQHF.

V is TRBV4-3 and J is TRBJ2-2; the D is unclear. From germline, CDR1 is LGHNA and CDR2 YSLEER. This CDR3 has 15 residues. The V gene lost 0 bases and the J gene lost 1 base, with 6 bases spanning the gap. CDR3 loop: CASSQDPGNTGELFF. For the CDR3, the DNA is TGCGCCAGCAGCCAAGATCCCGGGAACACCGGGGAGCTGTTTTTT.

J is TRBJ1-2 and V is TRBV7-8, with 12 bases fitting TRBD1. Germline V lookup: CDR1 SGHVS, CDR2 FQNEAQ. The CDR3 is made up of 18 amino acids. The V gene end was trimmed by 0 bases and the J gene end by 5 bases; junction bases not matched to a gene: 10. The CDR3 region is CASSLALVGQGALYGYTF. The DNA for the CDR3 is TGTGCCAGCAGCTTAGCGCTGGTGGGACAGGGGGCATTGTATGGCTACACCTTC.

This rearrangement joins TRBV18 to TRBJ2-2; D gene unclear. Trimming cost V 3 bases and J 3 bases, with 8 bases left between them. Germline V gene lookup returns CDR1 KGHSH and CDR2 LQKENI. This CDR3 region has 14 residues. The CDR3 region has the DNA TGTGCCAGCTCACCGGGCTTGGACACCGGGGAGCTGTTTTTT. Its translation is CASSPGLDTGELFF.

CDR3 in amino acids: CASSPGETQYF. CDR3 sequence (DNA): TGTGCCAGCAGCCCAGGGGAGACCCAGTACTTC. This chain connects TRBV11-2 to TRBJ2-5; a weak D match, TRBD1 (5 bases). This CDR3 has 11 residues. Trimming removed 5 bases at V and 5 bases at J, with 6 bases between. Per the germline V gene, CDR1 is SGHAT and CDR2 is FQNNGV.

This clone has only a few counts. The genes are TRBV7-8 and TRBJ2-5; D uncertain. Trimming pared 1 base from V and 4 bases from J, leaving 4 bases between. CDR1 and CDR2 (germline): SGHVS, FQNEAQ. The CDR3 runs 12 residues. The CDR3: CASSLDRETQYF. Written as DNA, the CDR3 is TGTGCCAGCAGCTTAGATCGAGAGACCCAGTACTTC.

The chain couples TRBV29-1 to TRBJ2-7, with 12 bases matching TRBD2. CDR1 SQVTM and CDR2 ANQGSEA come from the germline V gene. Losses at the gene ends were 5 bases for V and 4 bases for J; bases not matched to a gene: 3. This CDR3 region has 13 residues. The CDR3 here is CSVRTSGEYEQYF. Here the CDR3 DNA reads TGCAGCGTTCGGACTAGCGGGGAGTACGAGCAGTACTTC.